This T cell receptor beta chain was captured by sequencing in a study of cytomegalovirus exposure and HLA in healthy donors. Whole-study context: In an early release, HLA-typed donors contributed tens of millions of unique TCR sequences.

These donors, healthy bone marrow donors, were studied. V dropped 5 bases and J dropped 0 bases, with 14 bases sitting between them. CDR3 length equals 16 residues. The germline CDR1 and CDR2 sequences are SGHTA and FQGNSA. Findings of the study overall: In a later analysis, TCR beta V- and J-gene trimming showed a link to a missense DCLRE1C variant. What a later analysis reportedly showed was that an Asian-associated ancestry cluster had fewer N-insertions than the roughly 720-donor mean.

A note on this clone: No antigen is known for it.

60 Vbeta and 13 Jbeta primers were used in PCR. The repertoire was sequenced with immunoSEQ multiplex PCR; TCRdb's copy has only in-frame clones and lacks some. The table includes 79,000 or so clones, around 77% detected once. The clonotype originates from a woman aged 40 to 50 in good health and CMV-seropositive. The rearrangement links TRBV7-2 to TRBJ2-4; weak D call: TRBD2 (6 bases). The specimen was PBMCs. In DNA form, the CDR3 reads TGTGCCAGCAGCCCACCCGGGAGTCTAGCCAAAAACATTCAGTACTTC. Its protein product is CASSPPGSLAKNIQYF.